The 4 T cell receptor beta chains listed next were all sequenced from one sample in a study of OX40 agonist ivuxolimab in advanced cancers. Produced via immunoSEQ multiplex PCR; TCRdb's table is partial and in-frame only. The table shows 50,000 to 70,000 clones, with more than 75% occurring only once. The material sequenced was CD4+ or CD8+ T cells sorted from blood, taken in a trial of the OX40 agonist ivuxolimab. The origin of the receptors is an adult with an advanced solid tumor such as melanoma, head and neck, liver or kidney cancer.

V is TRBV18 and J is TRBJ1-3, with D possibly matching TRBD1 (5 bases). Trimming cost V 3 bases and J 5 bases, with 20 bases left between them. CDR1 and CDR2 (germline): KGHSH, LQKENI. CDR3 length: 17 amino acids. Written as DNA, the CDR3 is TGTGCCAGCTCACCTTCGCAGGGAGGAAGAGAAAGAAACACCATATATTTT. It yields the protein CASSPSQGGRERNTIYF.

This clone was counted a single time. The rearrangement joins TRBV10-3 to TRBJ1-2; D might be TRBD1 (5 bases). The CDR3 covers 17 residues. CDR1 is ENHRY, CDR2 SYGVKD, per germline. Trimming took 0 bases from V and 2 from J, leaving 16 bases between them. CDR3 DNA: TGTGCCATCAGTGAGTCGAGGCCAGGGAAAGAAAACTATGGCTACACCTTC. Its protein is CAISESRPGKENYGYTF.

J is TRBJ1-2 and V is TRBV6-6; no firm D call. The V end was cut by 4 bases, the J end by 4 bases, with 10 bases between. The CDR3 covers 13 residues. The germline V gene encodes CDR1 MNHNY and CDR2 SVGAGI (reference sequence). CDR3 in amino acids: CASSSGPGYGYTF. The CDR3 DNA follows: TGTGCCAGCAGTTCCGGCCCTGGCTATGGCTACACCTTC.

This chain links TRBV27 with TRBJ2-7, with 12 bases fitting TRBD1. The germline V gene encodes CDR1 MNHEY and CDR2 SMNVEV (reference sequence). The ends lost 6 bases at V and 7 bases at J; junction bases unmatched: 7. The CDR3 spans 14 residues. This CDR3 reads CASRPGQGATEQYF. The CDR3 nucleotides are TGTGCCAGCAGACCGGGACAGGGGGCGACAGAGCAGTACTTC.